These T cell receptor beta chains were read from a single sample in a study of T-cell reconstitution after alpha-beta-depleted transplantation in children. In TCRdb, the PCR reads were re-called with MiXCR into one record per CDR3 protein. Of hundreds of thousands of distinct CDR3 sequences detected, over 10% appear once; the ten largest clones hold 2% to 2.5%. The sample was PBMCs, mostly from graft donor cells, taken 360 days after TCRalphabeta/CD19-depleted stem cell transplant. These receptors originate from a male patient younger than 18 who had a stem cell transplant for acute myeloid leukemia, so the T cells may come from the graft donor. Both conserved end residues are part of each CDR3. A D gene is named only where the DNA matches it firmly. The size of a clone is reported for some rows only, either as once, few or many, or as a class for expanded clones.

len: 18
j_gene: TRBJ2-1
d_gene: TRBD2
v_gene: TRBV24-1
abundance: few
CDR3aa: CATSDLRKPAGDYNEQFF
CDR3nt: TGTGCCACCAGTGATTTGCGTAAGCCAGCGGGAGACTACAATGAGCAGTTCTTC

len: 14
j_gene: TRBJ2-5
d_gene: NA
v_gene: TRBV29-1
abundance: few
CDR3aa: CSGVGHRAQETQYF
CDR3nt: TGCAGCGGTGTCGGCCATCGGGCACAGGAGACCCAGTACTTC

len: 14
j_gene: TRBJ2-2
d_gene: NA
v_gene: TRBV5-5
abundance: few
CDR3aa: CASSFTRGTGELFF
CDR3nt: TGTGCCAGCAGCTTTACTAGGGGCACCGGGGAGCTGTTTTTT

len: 12
j_gene: TRBJ2-3
d_gene: NA
v_gene: TRBV20-1
abundance: NA
CDR3aa: CSARRQTDTQYF
CDR3nt: TGCAGTGCCCGTCGACAGACAGATACGCAGTATTTT

len: 16
j_gene: TRBJ1-4
d_gene: NA
v_gene: TRBV6-2/TRBV6-3
abundance: NA
CDR3aa: CASSPHRGGVNEKLFF
CDR3nt: TGTGCCAGCAGTCCCCATCGCGGGGGCGTTAATGAAAAACTGTTTTTT

len: 18
j_gene: TRBJ2-3
d_gene: TRBD2
v_gene: TRBV2
abundance: NA
CDR3aa: CTISVLAGGPRGTDTQYF
CDR3nt: TGTACCATCAGTGTACTAGCGGGAGGGCCGCGGGGCACAGATACGCAGTATTTT

len: 13
j_gene: TRBJ2-5
d_gene: NA
v_gene: TRBV7-2
abundance: NA
CDR3aa: CASSLVPEGTQYF
CDR3nt: TGTGCCAGCAGCTTAGTACCAGAGGGGACCCAGTACTTC

len: 17
j_gene: TRBJ2-3
d_gene: NA
v_gene: TRBV4-3
abundance: NA
CDR3aa: CASSPRLASVSTDTQYF
CDR3nt: TGCGCCAGCAGCCCGAGGTTGGCTAGCGTCAGCACAGATACGCAGTATTTT

len: 13
j_gene: TRBJ2-5
d_gene: NA
v_gene: TRBV29-1
abundance: many
CDR3aa: CSVGKVVKETQYF
CDR3nt: TGCAGCGTTGGGAAGGTGGTGAAAGAGACCCAGTACTTC

len: 14
j_gene: TRBJ2-7
d_gene: NA
v_gene: TRBV7-9
abundance: NA
CDR3aa: CSSSLAGTYYEQYF
CDR3nt: TGTTCCAGCAGCTTAGCTGGAACTTACTACGAGCAGTACTTC

len: 12
j_gene: TRBJ2-7
d_gene: NA
v_gene: TRBV20-1
abundance: NA
CDR3aa: CSAALGDLGQYF
CDR3nt: TGCAGTGCTGCACTAGGGGACCTAGGGCAGTACTTC

len: 16
j_gene: TRBJ2-3
d_gene: TRBD2
v_gene: TRBV7-2
abundance: NA
CDR3aa: CASSFASGKNTDTQYF
CDR3nt: TGTGCCAGCAGCTTCGCTAGCGGGAAGAACACAGATACGCAGTATTTT

len: 15
j_gene: TRBJ2-3
d_gene: NA
v_gene: TRBV15
abundance: few
CDR3aa: CATRFAGGRTDTQYF
CDR3nt: TGTGCCACCAGGTTCGCAGGGGGGCGGACAGATACGCAGTATTTT

len: 15
j_gene: TRBJ1-3
d_gene: NA
v_gene: TRBV28
abundance: NA
CDR3aa: CASSFLVGGRDTIYF
CDR3nt: TGTGCCAGCAGTTTCCTAGTCGGGGGCCGGGACACCATATATTTT

len: 15
j_gene: TRBJ1-5
d_gene: NA
v_gene: TRBV20-1
abundance: few
CDR3aa: CSASRPGGSNQPQHF
CDR3nt: TGCAGTGCTAGTCGGCCCGGGGGGAGCAATCAGCCCCAGCATTTT

len: 16
j_gene: TRBJ2-2
d_gene: TRBD2
v_gene: TRBV5-1
abundance: many
CDR3aa: CASSPRTSLGTGELFF
CDR3nt: TGCGCCAGCAGCCCCAGGACTAGCCTGGGGACCGGGGAGCTGTTTTTT

len: 14
j_gene: TRBJ1-5
d_gene: TRBD1
v_gene: TRBV20-1
abundance: few
CDR3aa: CSASDRGLRQPQHF
CDR3nt: TGCAGTGCAAGCGACAGGGGGCTACGGCAGCCCCAGCATTTT

len: 15
j_gene: TRBJ2-7
d_gene: NA
v_gene: TRBV12-3/TRBV12-4
abundance: NA
CDR3aa: CASSLRWSGPSEQYF
CDR3nt: TGTGCCAGCAGTTTACGGTGGAGCGGACCCAGCGAGCAGTACTTC

len: 14
j_gene: TRBJ2-3
d_gene: TRBD2
v_gene: TRBV6-2/TRBV6-3
abundance: many
CDR3aa: CASILAGSTDTQYF
CDR3nt: TGTGCCAGCATCCTAGCGGGAAGCACAGATACGCAGTATTTT

len: 16
j_gene: TRBJ1-2
d_gene: TRBD1
v_gene: TRBV5-1
abundance: NA
CDR3aa: CASSLDRGRLNYGYTF
CDR3nt: TGCGCCAGCAGCTTGGACAGGGGGAGACTTAACTATGGCTACACCTTC

len: 15
j_gene: TRBJ2-2
d_gene: NA
v_gene: TRBV20-1
abundance: NA
CDR3aa: CSARFLGWNTGELFF
CDR3nt: TGCAGTGCTAGGTTCCTAGGGTGGAACACCGGGGAGCTGTTTTTT

len: 14
j_gene: TRBJ1-5
d_gene: TRBD1
v_gene: TRBV20-1
abundance: few
CDR3aa: CSAEGQGANQPQHF
CDR3nt: TGCAGTGCGGAGGGACAGGGAGCGAATCAGCCCCAGCATTTT

len: 14
j_gene: TRBJ2-3
d_gene: TRBD2
v_gene: TRBV20-1
abundance: NA
CDR3aa: CSARDGEGTDTQYF
CDR3nt: TGCAGTGCTAGAGATGGGGAGGGGACAGATACGCAGTATTTT

len: 14
j_gene: TRBJ1-5
d_gene: NA
v_gene: TRBV29-1
abundance: NA
CDR3aa: CSVVEPYSNQPQHF
CDR3nt: TGCAGCGTTGTTGAGCCGTATAGCAATCAGCCCCAGCATTTT

len: 19
j_gene: TRBJ2-1
d_gene: TRBD2
v_gene: TRBV18
abundance: NA
CDR3aa: CASSPTGGPGLAGYNEQFF
CDR3nt: TGTGCCAGCTCACCAACCGGGGGACCGGGACTAGCGGGATACAATGAGCAGTTCTTC

len: 16
j_gene: TRBJ2-1
d_gene: TRBD2
v_gene: TRBV24-1
abundance: few
CDR3aa: CATSQPQGSGSNEQFF
CDR3nt: TGTGCCACCAGCCAACCCCAGGGTAGCGGGTCCAATGAGCAGTTCTTC